These 11 T cell receptor beta chains originate from one sample sequenced in a study of early stage breast cancer tumors. Profiled with immunoSEQ multiplex PCR; TCRdb holds only in-frame clones, not every one. The sample consists of 10,000 to 11,000 clones, 75% to 85% of them appearing once. Material for sequencing was breast tumor tissue. These receptors were obtained from a person aged 65 to 85 with breast cancer.

The chain is built from TRBV5-1 and TRBJ2-1, with 7 bases lining up with TRBD2. V dropped 1 base and J dropped 3; count of bases not matched to a gene: 7. The CDR3 extends over 16 amino acids. CDR1 and CDR2 from the germline V gene are SGHRS and YFSETQ. CDR3 region: CASSLLASGIYNEQFF. The DNA of the CDR3 is TGCGCCAGCAGCTTGTTGGCGAGCGGGATCTACAATGAGCAGTTCTTC.

This chain uses TRBV19 with TRBJ2-7; a possible D gene is TRBD2 (5 bases). V lost 0 bases and J 10 bases, leaving 13 bases between the germline ends. The CDR3 sequence is 13 residues long. Germline V CDR1 and CDR2: LNHDA, SQIVND (reference sequence). CDR3 region: CASSIEPRGSQYF. Here the CDR3 DNA reads TGTGCCAGTAGTATAGAACCCCGGGGATCACAGTACTTC.

The rearrangement uses TRBV5-1 and TRBJ1-4; 11 nucleotides align to TRBD1. The CDR3 runs to 19 residues. Unmatched junction bases numbered 12, after V lost 4 bases and J lost 1 base. Germline loops: CDR1 SGHRS, CDR2 YFSETQ. The CDR3 DNA is TGCGCCAGCAGCCGGACGGGGACAGGGGGGCGAGGAACTAATGAAAAACTGTTTTTT. Amino acids: CASSRTGTGGRGTNEKLFF.

CDR3 nucleotides: TGTGCCAGCAGCCCAACAGGGCCCATGAACACTGAAGCTTTCTTT. Residues: CASSPTGPMNTEAFF. This chain connects TRBV5-4 to TRBJ1-1; possibly TRBD1 for D (6 bases). The CDR3 is made up of 15 amino acids. V gave up 4 bases and J gave up 0 bases, with 13 bases separating them. Germline values: CDR1 SGHNT, CDR2 YYREEE (reference sequence).

The V and J genes are TRBV11-2 and TRBJ1-1; TRBD1 might be the D (5 bases). Trimming stripped 3 bases from V and 2 bases from J, with 7 bases between. CDR1 and CDR2 (germline): SGHAT, FQNNGV. The CDR3 runs 13 residues. The CDR3 DNA reads TGTGCCAGCAGCTTCGACAGAAACACTGAAGCTTTCTTT. Protein: CASSFDRNTEAFF.

V usage is TRBV7-8 and J usage is TRBJ2-2, with 13 bases that match TRBD2. The germline CDR1 and CDR2 sequences are SGHVS and FQNEAQ. V lost 10 bases to trimming and J lost 1 base; unmatched junction nucleotides: 3. This CDR3 region has 15 residues. CDR3 sequence (DNA): TGTGCCACCGGGACTAGCGGGGTGAACACCGGGGAGCTGTTTTTT. This codes for CATGTSGVNTGELFF.

The chain is built from TRBV14 and TRBJ1-2, with unresolved D. CDR1 and CDR2 from the germline V gene are SGHDN and FVKESK. Trimming took off 0 bases at V and 4 bases at J, with 12 bases between the two ends. The CDR3 extends over 15 amino acids. The CDR3 sequence is CASSQEGRFGYGYTF. Here the CDR3 DNA reads TGTGCCAGCAGCCAAGAGGGGAGGTTCGGCTATGGCTACACCTTC.

The V call is TRBV4-2, the J call TRBJ2-3; the D is unclear. Germline V gene data show CDR1 as LGHNA and CDR2 as YNFKEQ. Trimming cost V 3 bases and J 5 bases, with 12 bases left between them. CDR3 length: 14 residues. Here the CDR3 reads CASSHGGSQDTQYF. The CDR3, as DNA: TGTGCCAGCAGCCACGGCGGTTCTCAAGATACGCAGTATTTT.

This sequence joins TRBV27 and TRBJ2-7; 8 positions agree with TRBD2. The junction had 11 bases not matched to a gene; V was cut back by 6 bases and J by 1 base. The CDR3 loop spans 16 amino acids. Germline-derived CDR1 and CDR2 are MNHEY and SMNVEV (reference sequence). CDR3: CASSGRGGEWSYEQYF. The DNA of the CDR3 is TGTGCCAGCAGCGGGAGGGGTGGGGAATGGTCCTACGAGCAGTACTTC.

This chain joins TRBV10-3 and TRBJ1-5; D gene ambiguous. This CDR3 comprises 14 residues. V shed 0 bases and J shed 4 bases, with 7 bases lying between them. CDR1 ENHRY and CDR2 SYGVKD come from the germline V gene. CDR3 DNA sequence: TGTGCCATCAGTGAGTCGATGACAAATCAGCCCCAGCATTTT. It is translated as CAISESMTNQPQHF.

The V and J genes are TRBV7-2 and TRBJ1-5; 7 bases map to TRBD1. After removal of 3 bases from V and 2 bases from J, the junction contained 7 bases not matched to a gene. The CDR3 covers 16 residues. The V gene's germline CDR1 is SGHTA and CDR2 FQGNSA. CDR3 in amino acids: CASSLDRRDRNQPQHF. The CDR3 nucleotides are TGTGCCAGCAGCTTGGACAGGCGGGACCGCAATCAGCCCCAGCATTTT.